The 10 T cell receptor beta chains presented below share a single source sample, sequenced in a study of blood T cell repertoires in COVID-19. Produced via immunoSEQ multiplex PCR; TCRdb's table is partial and in-frame only. Of 57,000 or so clones listed, about 80% are singletons. The sequencing sample was made of peripheral blood. Receptors originate from a man in his fifties with active or convalescent COVID-19.

This chain connects TRBV10-2 to TRBJ2-2; the match to TRBD1 covers 9 bases. V trimming: 8 bases; J trimming: 5 bases; junction bases outside the gene matches: 3. The CDR3 covers 13 residues. The germline V gene has CDR1 WSHSY and CDR2 SAAADI. This CDR3 is CASRDRETGELFF. CDR3 nucleotide sequence: TGCGCCAGCCGGGACAGGGAGACCGGGGAGCTGTTTTTT.

The chain carries TRBV15 and TRBJ2-7, with D possibly being TRBD2 (6 bases). The CDR3 extends over 14 amino acids. Germline V gene data show CDR1 as LNHNV and CDR2 as YYDKDF (reference sequence). Trimming left V 9 bases short and J 5 bases short, with 20 bases between. The CDR3 sequence: CATSTTSLKDEQYF. The CDR3 nucleotides read TGTGCCACGTCCACGACTAGTCTCAAAGACGAGCAGTACTTC.

The rearrangement uses TRBV5-6 and TRBJ2-5; TRBD1 might be the D (5 bases). Per germline, CDR1 SGHDT and CDR2 YYEEEE. V was cut by 3 bases and J by 3 bases, with 12 bases left in between. The CDR3 extends over 14 amino acids. CDR3 sequence: CASSSRGFEETQYF. CDR3 sequence (DNA): TGTGCCAGCAGCTCAAGGGGATTCGAAGAGACCCAGTACTTC.

The gene calls are TRBV3-1 (or the pseudogene TRBV3-2) and TRBJ1-2; D is possibly TRBD1 (5 bases). The germline V gene encodes CDR1 LGHDT and CDR2 YNNKEL (reference sequence). The CDR3 consists of 13 residues. Trimming took off 1 base at V and 8 bases at J, with 11 bases between the two ends. The CDR3: CASSQAAGWGYTF. As DNA, the CDR3 is TGTGCCAGCAGCCAAGCCGCAGGGTGGGGCTACACCTTC.

The rearrangement links TRBV30 to TRBJ1-6; D gene uncertain. This CDR3 has 13 residues. Germline-derived CDR1 and CDR2 are GTSNPN and SVGIG (reference sequence). Trimming left V 5 bases short and J 8 bases short, with 13 bases between. The CDR3 nucleotides are TGTGCCTGGTCGGAGGCGGGAGATTCACCCCTCCACTTT. It codes for CAWSEAGDSPLHF.

This chain uses TRBV7-2 with TRBJ2-5; 8 bases fit TRBD2. Germline V gives CDR1 SGHTA, CDR2 FQGNSA. The CDR3 sequence is 15 residues long. Trimming took 2 bases from V and 4 from J; bases not matched to a gene: 6. The CDR3 protein is CASSLWAGGGETQYF. CDR3 sequence (DNA): TGTGCCAGCAGCTTATGGGCGGGGGGTGGAGAGACCCAGTACTTC.

This chain connects TRBV9 to TRBJ2-3; possibly TRBD2 for D (7 bases). CDR3 length: 15 residues. Trimming left V 2 bases short and J 4 bases short, with 14 bases between. Germline-derived CDR1 and CDR2 are SGDLS and YYNGEE. The CDR3 loop is CASSVGGGVADTQYF. CDR3 DNA sequence: TGTGCCAGCAGCGTGGGAGGGGGGGTTGCAGATACGCAGTATTTT.

V is TRBV10-3 and J is TRBJ1-4, with 10 bases aligning to TRBD1. Germline CDR1 and CDR2: ENHRY and SYGVKD. The junction had 9 bases not matched to a gene; V was cut back by 5 bases and J by 6 bases. The CDR3 has 16 residues. CDR3 in amino acids: CAISRVLGTGDEKLFF. The CDR3 DNA sequence: TGTGCCATCAGTAGAGTGCTCGGGACAGGGGATGAAAAACTGTTTTTT.

The chain carries TRBV5-1 and TRBJ2-1; 10 nucleotides agree with TRBD2. The CDR3 covers 15 residues. Germline assignment: CDR1 SGHRS and CDR2 YFSETQ. J gave up 7 bases and V 1 base, and 5 bases lay outside the gene matches. CDR3 in amino acids: CASSLFLAGENEQFF. In nucleotides, the CDR3 is TGCGCCAGCAGCTTGTTCCTAGCGGGGGAAAATGAGCAGTTCTTC.

The chain combines TRBV2 with TRBJ2-2, with TRBD1 identical over 7 bases. Germline assignment: CDR1 SNHLY and CDR2 FYNNEI. V was clipped by 7 bases and J by 2 bases; unmatched bases: 7. CDR3 length equals 15 residues. CDR3 DNA: TGTGCCAGCACATCGGACAGGTATAACACCGGGGAGCTGTTTTTT. This codes for CASTSDRYNTGELFF. The entire variable domain, with the rest obtained from reference TRBV2 and TRBJ2-2, is as follows: EPEVTQTPSHQVTQMGQEVILRCVPISNHLYFYWYRQILGQKVEFLVSFYNNEISEKSEIFDDQFSVERPDGSNFTLKIRSTKLEDSAMYFCASTSDRYNTGELFFGEGSRLTVL.